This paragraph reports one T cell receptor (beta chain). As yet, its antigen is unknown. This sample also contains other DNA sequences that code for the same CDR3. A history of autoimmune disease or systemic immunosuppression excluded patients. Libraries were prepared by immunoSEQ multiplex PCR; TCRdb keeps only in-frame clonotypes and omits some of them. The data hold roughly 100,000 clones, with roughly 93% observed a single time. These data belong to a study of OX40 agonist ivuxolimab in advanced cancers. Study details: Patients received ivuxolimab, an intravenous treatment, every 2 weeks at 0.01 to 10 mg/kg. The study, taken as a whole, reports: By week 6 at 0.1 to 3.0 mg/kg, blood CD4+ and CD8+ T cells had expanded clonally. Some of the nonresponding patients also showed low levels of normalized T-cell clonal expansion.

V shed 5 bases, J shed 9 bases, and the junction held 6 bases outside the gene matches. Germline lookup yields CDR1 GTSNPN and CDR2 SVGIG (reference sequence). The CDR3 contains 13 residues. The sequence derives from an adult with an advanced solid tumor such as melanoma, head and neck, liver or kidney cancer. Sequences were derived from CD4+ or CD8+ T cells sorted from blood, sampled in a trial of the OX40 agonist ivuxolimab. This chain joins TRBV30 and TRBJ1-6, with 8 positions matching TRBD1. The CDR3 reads CAWAGQGGSPLHF. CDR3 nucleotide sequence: TGTGCCTGGGCTGGACAGGGAGGTTCACCCCTCCACTTT.